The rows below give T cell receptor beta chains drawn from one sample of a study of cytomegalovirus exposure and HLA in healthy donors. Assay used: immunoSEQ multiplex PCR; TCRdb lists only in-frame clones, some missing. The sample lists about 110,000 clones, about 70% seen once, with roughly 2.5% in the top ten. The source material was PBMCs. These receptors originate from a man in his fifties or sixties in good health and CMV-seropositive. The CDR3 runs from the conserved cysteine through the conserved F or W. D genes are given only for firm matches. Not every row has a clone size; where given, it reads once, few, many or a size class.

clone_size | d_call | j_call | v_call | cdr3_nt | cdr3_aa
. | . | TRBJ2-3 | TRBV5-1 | TGCGCCAGCAGCTCGTTACCGGGGTTGAGCACAGATACGCAGTATTTT | CASSSLPGLSTDTQYF
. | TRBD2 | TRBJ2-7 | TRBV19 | TGTGCCAGTAGTTCTGGAGCGGGAGGATACTACGAGCAGTACTTC | CASSSGAGGYYEQYF
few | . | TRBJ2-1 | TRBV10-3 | TGTGCCATCAGTGAACGAGGCAATCGAATTGACAATGAGCAGTTCTTC | CAISERGNRIDNEQFF
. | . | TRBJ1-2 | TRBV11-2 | TGTGCCAGCAGCTTAGGCGGCAATAACTATGGCTACACCTTC | CASSLGGNNYGYTF
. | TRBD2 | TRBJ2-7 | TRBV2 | TGTGCCAGCAAAGTAGCGGGGGCCTACGAGCAGTACTTC | CASKVAGAYEQYF
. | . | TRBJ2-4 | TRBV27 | TGTGCCAGCAGTGGGGGCGGGGGAAACATTCAGTACTTC | CASSGGGGNIQYF
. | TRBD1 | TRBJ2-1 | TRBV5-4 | TGTGCCAGCCTGGGACAGGGGTCCCCTCCGCATGAGCAGTTCTTC | CASLGQGSPPHEQFF
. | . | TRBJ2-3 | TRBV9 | TGTGCCAGCAGCGTAGGGGCCCGCCCCACAGATACGCAGTATTTT | CASSVGARPTDTQYF
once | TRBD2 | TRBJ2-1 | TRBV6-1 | TGTGCCAGCAGTGAAGCGGGGCGGGGGATATACTACAATGAGCAGTTCTTC | CASSEAGRGIYYNEQFF
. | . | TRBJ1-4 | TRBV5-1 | TGCGCCAGCAGTCCTATCGCAGGGACAAATGAAAAACTGTTTTTT | CASSPIAGTNEKLFF
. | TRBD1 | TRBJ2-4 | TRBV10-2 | TGCGCCAGCAGTGAGTGGACAGGCGGTCAGGGCAAAAACATTCAGTACTTC | CASSEWTGGQGKNIQYF
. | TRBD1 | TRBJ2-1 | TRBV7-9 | TGTGCCAGCAGCACCCGGGACAGGGCAGCTGAGCAGTTCTTC | CASSTRDRAAEQFF
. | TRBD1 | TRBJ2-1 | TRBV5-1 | TGCGCCAGCAGCTTGAAGGGACAGGGGTCCATCAGCTCCTACAATGAGCAGTTCTTC | CASSLKGQGSISSYNEQFF
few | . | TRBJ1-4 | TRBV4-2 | TGTGCCAGCAGCCAAGATCGGGCAGGGGTTGAAAAACTGTTTTTT | CASSQDRAGVEKLFF
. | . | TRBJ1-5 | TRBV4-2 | TGTGCCAGCAGCCATATCGGACAGAATAGCAATCAGCCCCAGCATTTT | CASSHIGQNSNQPQHF
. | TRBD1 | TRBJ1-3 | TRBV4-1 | TGCGCCAGCAGCATTAAACAGGGGGCTGGAAACACCATATATTTT | CASSIKQGAGNTIYF
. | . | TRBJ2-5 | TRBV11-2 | TGTGCCAGCAGCACATCTCCGGCCCCGGGGGAGACCCAGTACTTC | CASSTSPAPGETQYF
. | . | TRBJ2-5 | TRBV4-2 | TGTGCCAGCAGCCCCCCCGAGGGGGTGGGAGAGACCCAGTACTTC | CASSPPEGVGETQYF
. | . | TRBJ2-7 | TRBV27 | TGTGCCAGCAGTATAAGAACGGGACACCCTAGCGAGCAGTACTTC | CASSIRTGHPSEQYF
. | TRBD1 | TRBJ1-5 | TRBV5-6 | TGTGCCAGCAGCTTCAGACAGGGAGTGGATCAGCCCCAGCATTTT | CASSFRQGVDQPQHF
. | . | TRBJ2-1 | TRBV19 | TGTGCCAGTAGTATAGGACAAGGCTACAATGAGCAGTTCTTC | CASSIGQGYNEQFF
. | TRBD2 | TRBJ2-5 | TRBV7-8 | TGTGCCAGCAGCCTGGGACTAGCGGGAGTTGAGACCCAGTACTTC | CASSLGLAGVETQYF
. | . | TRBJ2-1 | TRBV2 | TGTGCCAGCAGATACGACAGGGAGCAGTTCTTC | CASRYDREQFF
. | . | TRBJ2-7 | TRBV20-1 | TGCAGTGCTTATTGGCTCGACGAGCAGTACTTC | CSAYWLDEQYF
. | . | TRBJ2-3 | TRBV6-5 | TGTGCCAGCAGTTACTCTGGGACTCCGAGGACAGATACGCAGTATTTT | CASSYSGTPRTDTQYF
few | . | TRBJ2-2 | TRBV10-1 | TGCGCCAGCAGTCCTATCAACACCGGGGAGCTGTTTTTT | CASSPINTGELFF
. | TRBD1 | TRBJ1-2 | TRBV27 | TGTGCCAGCGGAGACAGGGGGCGCCGGGGCTACACCTTC | CASGDRGRRGYTF
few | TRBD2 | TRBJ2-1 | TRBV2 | TGTGCCAGCAGTGAATTTTTGTCTAGCGGGGGGAACACCCTCTCCTACAATGAGCAGTTCTTC | CASSEFLSSGGNTLSYNEQFF
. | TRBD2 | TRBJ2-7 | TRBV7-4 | TGTGCCAGCAGCTTAGTCTGGTCGGGGGGGTCCTACGAGCAGTACTTC | CASSLVWSGGSYEQYF
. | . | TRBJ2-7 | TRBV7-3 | TGTGCCAGCAGCGAGGACAGATACTCCTACGAGCAGTACTTC | CASSEDRYSYEQYF
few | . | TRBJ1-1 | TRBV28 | TGTGCCAGCAGGGGAGGGGAGGGCACTGAAGCTTTCTTT | CASRGGEGTEAFF
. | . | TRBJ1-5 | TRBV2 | TGTGCCAGCAGTTCGGGAACCGGGGGTCTAGGAGGTAGCAATCAGCCCCAGCATTTT | CASSSGTGGLGGSNQPQHF
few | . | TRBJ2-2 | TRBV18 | TGTGCCAGCTCACCGGGAGGTCGGACCGGGGAGCTGTTTTTT | CASSPGGRTGELFF
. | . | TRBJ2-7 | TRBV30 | TGTGCCTGGAGTGTACCCCCACAGCGGAGCGAGCAGTACTTC | CAWSVPPQRSEQYF
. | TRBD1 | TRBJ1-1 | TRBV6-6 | TGTGCCAGCAGGACGACAGGGGGCACTGAAGCTTTCTTT | CASRTTGGTEAFF
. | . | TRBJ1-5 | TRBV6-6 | TGTGCCAGCAGACTCGACAGTTTCTGGAATCAGCCCCAGCATTTT | CASRLDSFWNQPQHF
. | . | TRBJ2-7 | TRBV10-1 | TGCGCCAGCAGTGACAAACGAGTATTCTACGAGCAGTACTTC | CASSDKRVFYEQYF
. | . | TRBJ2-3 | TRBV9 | TGTGCCAGCAGCGTGGGCCCGGATACGCAGTATTTT | CASSVGPDTQYF
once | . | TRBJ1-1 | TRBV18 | TGTGCCAGCCAAAGAGTCGGGGGGTCCCCCGGTGGCACTGAAGCTTTCTTT | CASQRVGGSPGGTEAFF
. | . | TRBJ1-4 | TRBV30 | TGTGCCTCCAGGGCCGGGGGTTGGGGTGAAAAACTGTTTTTT | CASRAGGWGEKLFF
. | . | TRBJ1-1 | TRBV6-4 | TGTGCCAGCAGTGCCGGGATAAACACTGAAGCTTTCTTT | CASSAGINTEAFF
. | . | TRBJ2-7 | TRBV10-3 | TGTGCCATCAGTCGACAGGACTCCTACGAGCAGTACTTC | CAISRQDSYEQYF
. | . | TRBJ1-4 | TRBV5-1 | TGCGCCAGCAGGGGGGGGGCAGGGCTTAATGAAAAACTGTTTTTT | CASRGGAGLNEKLFF
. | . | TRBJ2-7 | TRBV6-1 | TGTGCCAGCAGGGACCCCCGTGACAGCTCCTACGAGCAGTACTTC | CASRDPRDSSYEQYF
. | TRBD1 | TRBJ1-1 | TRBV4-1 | TGCGCCAGCAGCCACTCGACAGGGACCTATGAAGCTTTCTTT | CASSHSTGTYEAFF
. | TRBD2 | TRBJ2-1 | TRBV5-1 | TGCGCCAGCAGCTTGGTGGCGGGAGCGAATGAGCAGTTCTTC | CASSLVAGANEQFF
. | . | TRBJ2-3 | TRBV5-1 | TGCGCCAGCAGCTTGGGGCAGGGAGGTGATACGCAGTATTTT | CASSLGQGGDTQYF
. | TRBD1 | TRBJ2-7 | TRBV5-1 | TGCGCCAGCAGCCAACGGACAGGGGCCTACGAGCAGTACTTC | CASSQRTGAYEQYF
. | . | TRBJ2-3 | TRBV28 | TGTGCCAGCAGGCAAACCAGGGGAGATACGCAGTATTTT | CASRQTRGDTQYF
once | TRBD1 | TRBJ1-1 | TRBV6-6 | TGTGCCAGCAGTCGCGCGACAGGGTTTAACACTGAAGCTTTCTTT | CASSRATGFNTEAFF
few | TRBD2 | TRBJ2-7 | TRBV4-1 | TGCGCCAGCAGCCCCACTAGCGGGAATTTTTACGAGCAGTACTTC | CASSPTSGNFYEQYF
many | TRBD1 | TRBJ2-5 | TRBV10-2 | TGCGCCAGCATGATGCCCCCGACAGGGGGTCAGAGTGAGACCCAGTACTTC | CASMMPPTGGQSETQYF
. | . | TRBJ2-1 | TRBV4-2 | TGTGCCAGCAGCCACCCCTCGGAAGCACAGCATTACAATGAGCAGTTCTTC | CASSHPSEAQHYNEQFF